This T cell receptor (beta chain) was found in a study of cytomegalovirus exposure and HLA in healthy donors. At the level of the study: T cells numbering about 179 million yielded roughly 120 million unique TCR beta sequences in an earlier analysis. Study-wide results and caveats: In a later analysis, the majority of CMV-associated beta chains seemingly showed HLA restriction. According to the study, some 160 TCR beta chains were cytomegalovirus-associated.

This cohort consisted of healthy bone marrow donors. The PCR contained 60 Vbeta and 13 Jbeta primers. Using immunoSEQ multiplex PCR, the repertoire was profiled, and TCRdb retains in-frame clones only, with some absent. The sample includes around 130,000 clones, 70% to 85% seen only once; the top ten take 2.5% to 3.5%. As to this clone: Its antigen is unknown.

Germline V gives CDR1 SQVTM, CDR2 ANQGSEA. Trimming at V came to 2 bases and at J to 10 bases, leaving 6 bases not matched to a gene. The CDR3 extends over 13 amino acids. The sample was PBMCs. The clonotype comes from a woman younger than 30 in good health and CMV-seropositive. V gene TRBV29-1 combines with J gene TRBJ2-1, with 9 positions matching TRBD2. CDR3 nucleotides: TGCAGCGTTGAAACTAGCGGGCCCCCCGAGCAGTTCTTC. Translated, it gives CSVETSGPPEQFF.